This T cell receptor beta chain was sequenced in a study of OX40 agonist ivuxolimab in advanced cancers. Study summary: Each patient was given ivuxolimab into a vein every 2 weeks, at 0.01 to 10 mg/kg. Three patients showed partial responses: one hepatocellular carcinoma and two cutaneous melanoma cases.

Study-level results: The 0.1-3.0 mg/kg partial responders had among the lowest clonal expansion.

CDR1 is MNHEY, CDR2 SVGAGI, per germline. V lost 6 bases and J lost 11; bases outside the gene matches: 11. The CDR3 has 15 residues. Details on this clone: Its antigen remains unknown.

The data were produced by immunoSEQ multiplex PCR, yet TCRdb's version contains in-frame clones alone and is incomplete. The repertoire consists of about 89,000 clones, with 86% occurring once and the leading ten covering over 5%. The chain employs TRBV6-5 and TRBJ2-3; TRBD2 matches at 13 bases. The sample was CD4+ or CD8+ T cells sorted from blood, taken in a trial of the OX40 agonist ivuxolimab. This clonotype was obtained from an adult with an advanced solid tumor such as melanoma, head and neck, liver or kidney cancer. This CDR3 is CASSPGLAGDLMQYF. The CDR3 nucleotides read TGTGCCAGCAGCCCTGGACTAGCGGGAGACCTGATGCAGTATTTT.